The clone carrying this TCR beta chain was counted at least ten times. Its specificity is unknown. Germline loops: CDR1 DFQATT, CDR2 SNEGSKA (reference sequence). The CDR3 has 15 amino acids. Unmatched junction bases numbered 6, after V lost 5 bases and J lost 3 bases. The data were taken from a study of Graves' ophthalmopathy and Graves' hyperthyroidism. At the level of the study: Prior to any treatment, peripheral blood was collected at the time of initial diagnosis. Study-level results: Among expanded thyroid clonotypes above 0.001 frequency, most also occurred in blood.

Amplifying from RNA transcripts, the study obtained TCR beta CDR3 regions. HTBI primers served in a first-round RT-PCR, which a second-round multiplex PCR followed. TCRdb re-called the multiplex PCR reads through MiXCR, storing one row per CDR3 protein. The table shows some 400,000 distinct CDR3 sequences, with about 16% occurring only once. The evidence that diagnosis relied on was clinical symptoms, serum thyroxine, TRAb, thyroid ultrasound and orbital computed tomography. Isolation of PBMCs was performed using over 8 ml of fresh peripheral blood. The specimen sequenced was peripheral blood. This clonotype was obtained from a woman aged 18 to 35 with Graves' ophthalmopathy. The rearrangement links TRBV20-1 to TRBJ2-3; 12 bases match TRBD2. CDR3 sequence reads: CSAGGLAGSTDTQYF. Here the CDR3 DNA reads TGCAGTGCTGGAGGACTAGCGGGATCGACAGATACGCAGTATTTT.